The 7 T cell receptor beta chains reported below all come from one sample, sequenced in a study of blood T cells in healthy people across ages. A second PCR, run for roughly 7 to 11 cycles, used a sample-barcoded 5' primer plus a J-beta primer mix. TCRdb reprocessed the 5' RACE reads with MiXCR, giving one entry per CDR3 protein. The sample holds hundreds of thousands of distinct CDR3 sequences, over 20% seen once. The sample taken for sequencing was blood. The origin of the receptors is a man between 65 and 79 years old in good health.

This clonotype was counted only a few times. The chain employs TRBV4-1 and TRBJ2-3; D is tentatively TRBD1 or TRBD2 (6 bases each). Germline CDR1 reads MGHRA; CDR2 reads YSYEKL. The V end was cut by 1 base, the J end by 1 base, with 9 bases between. The CDR3 totals 15 residues. CDR3: CASSQVEGGTDTQYF. CDR3 DNA sequence: TGCGCCAGCAGCCAAGTGGAGGGGGGCACAGATACGCAGTATTTT.

The table lists this clonotype with a few counts. In DNA form, the CDR3 reads TGTGCCAGCAGTTCGGGGGGACAGGGTGGCCGCGGTGAGCAGTTCTTC. It encodes CASSSGGQGGRGEQFF. The chain recombines TRBV12-3 or TRBV12-4 with TRBJ2-1, with 9 positions matching TRBD1. The trim removed 4 bases at V and 9 bases at J, leaving 13 bases unmatched. The CDR3 sequence is 16 residues long.

The chain carries TRBV15 and TRBJ2-2; perhaps TRBD1 as D (6 bases). Germline V gene data show CDR1 as LNHNV and CDR2 as YYDKDF (reference sequence). The CDR3 spans 14 residues. V dropped 1 base and J dropped 6 bases, with 9 bases sitting between them. CDR3 bases: TGTGCCACCAGCAGAGGGACAGTCCCCGGGGAGCTGTTTTTT. Its protein is CATSRGTVPGELFF.

J is TRBJ2-1 and V is TRBV7-2, with 7 bases fitting TRBD2. The V gene end was trimmed by 4 bases and the J gene end by 2 bases; junction bases not matched to a gene: 5. The CDR3 loop spans 15 amino acids. The germline CDR1 and CDR2 sequences are SGHTA and FQGNSA. The CDR3 region has the DNA TGTGCCAGCAGCTCCACTAGCGCCGCCTACAATGAGCAGTTCTTC. Translation: CASSSTSAAYNEQFF.

This sequence joins TRBV5-6 and TRBJ2-1; a weak D match, TRBD1 (6 bases). Trimming pared 1 base from V and 4 bases from J, leaving 15 bases between. The length of the CDR3 is 16 residues. Per germline, CDR1 SGHDT and CDR2 YYEEEE. The CDR3 DNA reads as TGTGCCAGCAGCTTGTTGGCAGGGGATCTATACAATGAGCAGTTCTTC. Translating gives CASSLLAGDLYNEQFF.

This clonotype was counted between two and nine times. The junction shows a germline mismatch at one end, possibly a read error. The V gene is TRBV5-1, the J gene TRBJ2-2; maybe TRBD1 (6 bases). In germline, CDR1 is SGHRS, CDR2 YFSETQ. The CDR3 has 15 amino acids. CDR3 amino acids: CAGRVWGLNTGELFF. The CDR3 bases are TGCGCCGGCAGGGTGTGGGGGCTCAACACCGGGGAGCTGTTTTTT.

This clonotype was observed a handful of times. This sequence joins TRBV6-6 and TRBJ2-7; 8 bases are a match to TRBD1. This CDR3 is built from 15 residues. Germline CDR1 is MNHNY and CDR2 is SVGAGI (reference sequence). After removal of 4 bases from V and 2 bases from J, the junction contained 7 bases not matched to a gene. The DNA for the CDR3 is TGTGCCAGCAGTTCTGGACAGGGAAGACCCTACGAGCAGTACGTC. Its protein product is CASSSGQGRPYEQYV.